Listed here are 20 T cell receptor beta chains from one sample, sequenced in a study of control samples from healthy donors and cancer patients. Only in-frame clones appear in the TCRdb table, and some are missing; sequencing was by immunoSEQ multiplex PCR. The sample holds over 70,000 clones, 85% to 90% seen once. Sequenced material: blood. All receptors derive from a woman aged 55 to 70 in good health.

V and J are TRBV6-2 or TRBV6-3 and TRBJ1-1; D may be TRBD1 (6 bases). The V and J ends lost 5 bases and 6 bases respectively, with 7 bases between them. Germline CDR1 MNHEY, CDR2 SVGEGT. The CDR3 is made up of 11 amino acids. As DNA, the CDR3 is TGTGCCAGCAGTCAGGGGTCTGAAGCTTTCTTT. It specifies CASSQGSEAFF.

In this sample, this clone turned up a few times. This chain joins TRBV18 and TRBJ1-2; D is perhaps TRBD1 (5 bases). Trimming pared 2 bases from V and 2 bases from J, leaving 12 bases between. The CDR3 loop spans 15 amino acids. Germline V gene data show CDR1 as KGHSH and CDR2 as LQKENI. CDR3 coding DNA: TGTGCCAGCTCACCAGATTCAGGGCTAAACTATGGCTACACCTTC. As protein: CASSPDSGLNYGYTF.

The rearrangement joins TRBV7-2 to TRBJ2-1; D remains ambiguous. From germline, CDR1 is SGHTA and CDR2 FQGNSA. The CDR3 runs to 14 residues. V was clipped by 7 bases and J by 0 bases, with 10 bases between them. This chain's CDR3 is CASTPGGSYNEQFF. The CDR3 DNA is TGTGCCAGCACCCCCGGTGGCTCCTACAATGAGCAGTTCTTC.

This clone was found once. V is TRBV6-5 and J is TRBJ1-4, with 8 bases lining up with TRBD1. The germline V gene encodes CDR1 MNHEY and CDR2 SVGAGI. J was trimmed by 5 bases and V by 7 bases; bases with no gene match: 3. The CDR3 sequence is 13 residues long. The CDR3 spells CASNRQGNEKLFF. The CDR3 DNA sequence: TGTGCCAGCAATCGACAGGGGAATGAAAAACTGTTTTTT.

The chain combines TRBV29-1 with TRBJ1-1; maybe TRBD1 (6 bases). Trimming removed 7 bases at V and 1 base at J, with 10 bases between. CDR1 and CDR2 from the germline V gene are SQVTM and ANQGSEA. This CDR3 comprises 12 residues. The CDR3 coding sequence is TGCAGCGCGGGGGACAAGAACACTGAAGCTTTCTTT. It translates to CSAGDKNTEAFF.

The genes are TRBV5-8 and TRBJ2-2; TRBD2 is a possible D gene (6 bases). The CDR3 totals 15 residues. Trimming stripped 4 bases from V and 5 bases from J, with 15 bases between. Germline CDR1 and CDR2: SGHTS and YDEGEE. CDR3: CASSREVWGTGELFF. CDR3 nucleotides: TGTGCCAGCAGCAGGGAGGTTTGGGGGACCGGGGAGCTGTTTTTT.

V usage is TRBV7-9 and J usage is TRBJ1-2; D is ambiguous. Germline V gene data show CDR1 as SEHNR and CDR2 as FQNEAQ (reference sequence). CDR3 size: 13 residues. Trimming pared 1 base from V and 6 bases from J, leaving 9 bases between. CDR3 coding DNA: TGTGCCAGCAGCTTAGTGCAGGTTGATGGCTACACCTTC. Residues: CASSLVQVDGYTF.

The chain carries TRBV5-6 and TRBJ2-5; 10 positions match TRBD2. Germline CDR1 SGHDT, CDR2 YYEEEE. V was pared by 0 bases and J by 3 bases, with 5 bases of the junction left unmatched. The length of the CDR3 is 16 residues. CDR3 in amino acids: CASSLEVAGGEETQYF. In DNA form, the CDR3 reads TGTGCCAGCAGCTTGGAGGTAGCGGGGGGAGAAGAGACCCAGTACTTC.

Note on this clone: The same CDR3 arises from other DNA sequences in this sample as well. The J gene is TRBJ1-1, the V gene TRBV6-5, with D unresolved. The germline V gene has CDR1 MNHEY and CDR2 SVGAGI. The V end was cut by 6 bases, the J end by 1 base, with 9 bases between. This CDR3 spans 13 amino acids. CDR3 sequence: CASRFWGNTEAFF. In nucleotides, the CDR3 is TGTGCCAGCAGGTTCTGGGGGAACACTGAAGCTTTCTTT.

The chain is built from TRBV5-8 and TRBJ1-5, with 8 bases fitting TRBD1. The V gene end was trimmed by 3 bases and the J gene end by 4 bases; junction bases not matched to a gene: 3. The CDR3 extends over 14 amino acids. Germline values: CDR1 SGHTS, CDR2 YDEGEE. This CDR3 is CASSSWTGNQPQHF. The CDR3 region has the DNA TGTGCCAGCAGCTCATGGACAGGGAATCAGCCCCAGCATTTT.

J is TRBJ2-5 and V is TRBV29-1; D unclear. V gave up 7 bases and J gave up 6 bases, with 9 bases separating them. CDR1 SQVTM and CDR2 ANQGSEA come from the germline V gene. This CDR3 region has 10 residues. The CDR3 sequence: CSAGVQTQYF. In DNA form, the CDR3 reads TGCAGCGCCGGAGTACAGACCCAGTACTTC.

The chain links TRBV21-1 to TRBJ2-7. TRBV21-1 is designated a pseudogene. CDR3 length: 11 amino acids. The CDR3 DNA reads TGTGCCAGCAGGGGGGGCAACGAGCAGTACTTC. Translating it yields CASRGGNEQYF.

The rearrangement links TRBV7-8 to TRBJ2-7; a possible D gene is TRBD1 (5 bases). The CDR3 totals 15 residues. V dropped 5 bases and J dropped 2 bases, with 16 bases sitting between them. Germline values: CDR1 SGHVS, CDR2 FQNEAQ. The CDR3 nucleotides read TGTGCCAGCAGCCCTACAGGAAGACCTCCCTACGAGCAGTACTTC. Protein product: CASSPTGRPPYEQYF.

CDR3 nucleotide sequence: TGTGCCAGCAGCCAATCTAGGGGGGACAGTACTGAAGCTTTCTTT. Its translation: CASSQSRGDSTEAFF. The chain joins TRBV16 to TRBJ1-1; TRBD1 agrees at 7 bases. Trimming at V came to 0 bases and at J to 5 bases, leaving 6 bases not matched to a gene. The CDR3 is 15 residues long. The germline V gene has CDR1 KGHSY and CDR2 FQNENV.

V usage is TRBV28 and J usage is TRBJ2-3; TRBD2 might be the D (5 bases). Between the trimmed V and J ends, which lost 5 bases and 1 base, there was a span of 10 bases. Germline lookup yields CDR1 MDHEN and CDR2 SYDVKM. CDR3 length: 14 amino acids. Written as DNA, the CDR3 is TGTGCCAGCAGTGCGGGTGCGGGCACAGATACGCAGTATTTT. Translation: CASSAGAGTDTQYF.

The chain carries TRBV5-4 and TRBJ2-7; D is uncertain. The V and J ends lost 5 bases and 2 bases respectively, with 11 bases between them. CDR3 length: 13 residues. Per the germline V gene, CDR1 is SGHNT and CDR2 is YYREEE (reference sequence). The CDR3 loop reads CASSDGTTYEQYF. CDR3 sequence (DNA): TGTGCCAGCAGTGATGGTACTACCTACGAGCAGTACTTC.

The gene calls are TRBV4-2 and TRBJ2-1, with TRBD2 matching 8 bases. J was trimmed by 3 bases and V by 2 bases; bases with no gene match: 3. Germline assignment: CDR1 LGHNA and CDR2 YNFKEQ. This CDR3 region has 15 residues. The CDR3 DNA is TGTGCCAGCAGCCAACAGGGACTAGGCTACAATGAGCAGTTCTTC. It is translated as CASSQQGLGYNEQFF.

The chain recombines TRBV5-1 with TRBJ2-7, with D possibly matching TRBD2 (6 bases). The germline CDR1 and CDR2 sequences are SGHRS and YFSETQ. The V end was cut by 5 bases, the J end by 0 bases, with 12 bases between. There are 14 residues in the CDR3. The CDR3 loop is CASSPIADSYEQYF. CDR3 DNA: TGCGCCAGCAGTCCTATAGCGGACTCCTACGAGCAGTACTTC.

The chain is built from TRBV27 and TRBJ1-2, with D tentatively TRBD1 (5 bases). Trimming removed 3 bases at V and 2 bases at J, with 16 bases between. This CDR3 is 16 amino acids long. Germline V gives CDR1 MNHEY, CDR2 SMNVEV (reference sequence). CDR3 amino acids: CASSFYRDFLNYGYTF. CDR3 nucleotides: TGTGCCAGCAGTTTTTACCGGGACTTTCTAAACTATGGCTACACCTTC.

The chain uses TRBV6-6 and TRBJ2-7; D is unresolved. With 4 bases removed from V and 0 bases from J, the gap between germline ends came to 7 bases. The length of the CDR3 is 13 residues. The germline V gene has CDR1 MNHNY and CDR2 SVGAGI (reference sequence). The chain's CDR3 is CASSLDGSYEQYF. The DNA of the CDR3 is TGTGCCAGCAGTTTGGACGGCTCCTACGAGCAGTACTTC.